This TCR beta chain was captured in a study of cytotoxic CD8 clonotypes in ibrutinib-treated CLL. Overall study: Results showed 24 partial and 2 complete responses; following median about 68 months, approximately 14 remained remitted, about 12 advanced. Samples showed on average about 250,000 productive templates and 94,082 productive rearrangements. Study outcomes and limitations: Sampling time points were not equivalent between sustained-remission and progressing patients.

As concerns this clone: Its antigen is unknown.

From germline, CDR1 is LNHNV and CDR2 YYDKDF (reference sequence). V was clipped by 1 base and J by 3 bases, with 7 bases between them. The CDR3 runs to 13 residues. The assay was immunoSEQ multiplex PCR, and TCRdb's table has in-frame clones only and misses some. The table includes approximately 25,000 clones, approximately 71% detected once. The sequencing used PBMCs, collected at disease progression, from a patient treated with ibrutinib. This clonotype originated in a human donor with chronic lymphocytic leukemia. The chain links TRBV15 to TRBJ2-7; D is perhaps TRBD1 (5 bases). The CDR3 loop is CATSRGDSYEQYF. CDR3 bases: TGTGCCACCAGCAGAGGTGACAGCTACGAGCAGTACTTC.